The TCR beta chain under discussion was sequenced for a study of early T cells in non-severe SARS-CoV-2 infection. Study at large: RNA in bulk from unsorted whole blood was sequenced, and chains were unpaired.

Trimming stripped 4 bases from V and 3 bases from J, with 13 bases between. The CDR3 length is 15 residues. Germline V gene data show CDR1 as SGHNT and CDR2 as YENEEA. cDNA molecules, individually, were tagged with unique molecular identifiers. TCRdb recomputed calls from the 5' RACE reads with MiXCR, one row per CDR3 protein. The table has about 80,000 distinct CDR3 sequences, about 5% seen once. This clonotype was picked up many times. What it binds is unknown. Points from the study as a whole: VDJdb matching favored anti-spike CD8 responses, missing private and CD4 specificities.

This chain uses TRBV11-3 with TRBJ2-1, with D unclear. The source is an adult who was a healthcare worker with PCR-confirmed SARS-CoV-2 infection or an uninfected control (not recorded which). Sequencing was performed on whole blood, taken at baseline. The CDR3 DNA is TGTGCCAGCAGCTCCCCTGGGCGAAACTACAATGAGCAGTTCTTC. Translated, it gives CASSSPGRNYNEQFF. Full variable domain (outside the CDR3, taken from reference TRBV11-3 and TRBJ2-1): EAGVVQSPRYKIIEKKQPVAFWCNPISGHNTLYWYLQNLGQGPELLIRYENEEAVDDSQLPKDRFSAERLKGVDSTLKIQPAELGDSAVYLCASSSPGRNYNEQFFGPGTRLTVL.